The rows below give T cell receptor beta chains drawn from one sample of a study of T cell responses to AZD1222 COVID-19 vaccine. TCRdb's table, derived via immunoSEQ multiplex PCR, lists solely in-frame clones and lacks some. The table has about 130,000 clones, around 90% seen once. The source was peripheral blood, collected on day 0 of AZD1222 vaccination. Receptors were obtained from an adult in good health. Each CDR3 is given with its conserved first and last residue. The order of the fields is D gene, V gene, J gene, clone size, CDR3 protein. A D gene is named only where the DNA matches it firmly. A row's size may be missing; if present it is once, few, many or a size class.

d_call: -
v_call: TRBV5-8
j_call: TRBJ2-1
clone_size: -
cdr3_aa: CASSLAPIGEQFF

d_call: -
v_call: TRBV21-1
j_call: TRBJ2-4
clone_size: once
cdr3_aa: CASSITQAELAKNIQYF

d_call: -
v_call: TRBV2
j_call: TRBJ1-2
clone_size: -
cdr3_aa: CASDRKTNYGYTF

d_call: -
v_call: TRBV7-9
j_call: TRBJ1-1
clone_size: -
cdr3_aa: CASSFPGAFF

d_call: -
v_call: TRBV15
j_call: TRBJ1-6
clone_size: -
cdr3_aa: CATSGTRGRSPLHF

d_call: -
v_call: TRBV21-1
j_call: TRBJ1-2
clone_size: -
cdr3_aa: CASSKSRTGVNYGYTF

d_call: -
v_call: TRBV5-4
j_call: TRBJ1-1
clone_size: -
cdr3_aa: CASSSTQGGEAFF

d_call: -
v_call: TRBV7-9
j_call: TRBJ1-2
clone_size: -
cdr3_aa: CASSLDRGINGYTF

d_call: TRBD1
v_call: TRBV7-2
j_call: TRBJ1-2
clone_size: -
cdr3_aa: CASSLGGQGAYGYTF

d_call: -
v_call: TRBV15
j_call: TRBJ1-3
clone_size: -
cdr3_aa: CATSRGVDRNSGNTIYF

d_call: -
v_call: TRBV2
j_call: TRBJ2-3
clone_size: -
cdr3_aa: CASSENRASPDTQYF

d_call: -
v_call: TRBV29-1
j_call: TRBJ2-3
clone_size: -
cdr3_aa: CSVEYDTQYF

d_call: TRBD1
v_call: TRBV6-5
j_call: TRBJ2-7
clone_size: once
cdr3_aa: CASYRGQGYEQYF

d_call: TRBD1
v_call: TRBV6-1
j_call: TRBJ1-1
clone_size: -
cdr3_aa: CASSDRQGMAEAFF

d_call: TRBD1
v_call: TRBV7-9
j_call: TRBJ2-2
clone_size: -
cdr3_aa: CASSRQGRGGELFF

d_call: -
v_call: TRBV5-5
j_call: TRBJ2-7
clone_size: -
cdr3_aa: CASSLESFEQYF

d_call: TRBD1
v_call: TRBV18
j_call: TRBJ1-5
clone_size: -
cdr3_aa: CASSPGQVNQPQHF

d_call: -
v_call: TRBV14
j_call: TRBJ2-7
clone_size: -
cdr3_aa: CASSQGLYEQYF